This note documents a single TCR beta chain sequence. These data are taken from a study of blood T cell repertoires in COVID-19. The overall study: COVID-19 samples collected from the United States, Italy and Spain covered acute and convalescent phases. In each case, the material was cDNA or gDNA derived from T cells, B-cell-depleted T cells, or PBMCs.

V dropped 7 bases and J dropped 3 bases, with 19 bases sitting between them. The germline V gene has CDR1 MDHEN and CDR2 SYDVKM. CDR3 length: 16 residues. Per the authors' pipeline: Scientists estimated how many nucleated cells there were by amplifying reference gene primers. Sequenced by immunoSEQ multiplex PCR; TCRdb stores in-frame clones only, minus some. V, J and clone size reflect that table, while D and trimming were determined from the DNA. The data show 70,000 or so clones, roughly 87% seen once. Input material: peripheral blood. The chain combines TRBV28 with TRBJ2-1; D ambiguous. The sequence was obtained from an elderly woman with active or convalescent COVID-19. The CDR3 DNA sequence: TGTGCCAGCATCCGCGCGGCTTCTGGTATCTACAATGAGCAGTTCTTC. This codes for CASIRAASGIYNEQFF.